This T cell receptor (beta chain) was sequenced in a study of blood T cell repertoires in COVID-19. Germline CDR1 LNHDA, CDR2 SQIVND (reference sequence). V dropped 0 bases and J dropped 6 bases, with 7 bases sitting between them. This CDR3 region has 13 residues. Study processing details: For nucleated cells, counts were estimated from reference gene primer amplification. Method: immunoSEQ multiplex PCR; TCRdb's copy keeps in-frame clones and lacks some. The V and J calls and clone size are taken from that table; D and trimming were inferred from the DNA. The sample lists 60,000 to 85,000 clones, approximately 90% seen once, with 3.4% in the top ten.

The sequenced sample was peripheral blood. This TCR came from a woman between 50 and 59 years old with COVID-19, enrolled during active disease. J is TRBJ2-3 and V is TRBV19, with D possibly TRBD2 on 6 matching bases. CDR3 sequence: CASSIERGDTQYF. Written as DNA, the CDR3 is TGTGCCAGTAGTATAGAACGGGGGGATACGCAGTATTTT.